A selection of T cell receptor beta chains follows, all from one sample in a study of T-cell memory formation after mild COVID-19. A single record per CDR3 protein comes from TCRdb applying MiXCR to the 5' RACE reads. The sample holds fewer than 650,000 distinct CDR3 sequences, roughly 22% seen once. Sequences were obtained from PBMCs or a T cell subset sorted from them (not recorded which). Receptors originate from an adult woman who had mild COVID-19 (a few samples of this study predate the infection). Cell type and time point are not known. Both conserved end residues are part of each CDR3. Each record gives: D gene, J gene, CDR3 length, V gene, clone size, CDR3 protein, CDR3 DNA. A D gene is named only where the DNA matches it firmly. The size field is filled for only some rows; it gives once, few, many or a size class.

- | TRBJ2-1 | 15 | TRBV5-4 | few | CASSFMRKETNEQFF | TGTGCCAGCAGCTTCATGAGGAAAGAAACCAATGAGCAGTTCTTC
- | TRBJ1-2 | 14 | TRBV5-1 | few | CASSLEGGARGYTF | TGCGCCAGCAGCTTGGAGGGGGGGGCGCGAGGCTACACCTTC
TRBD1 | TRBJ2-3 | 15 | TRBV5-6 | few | CASSPQGQVHDTQYF | TGTGCCAGCAGCCCCCAAGGACAGGTTCATGATACGCAGTATTTT
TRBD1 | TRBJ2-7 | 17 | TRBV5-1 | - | CASSGSPGTGALDEQYF | TGCGCCAGCAGCGGATCTCCCGGGACAGGGGCGTTGGACGAGCAGTACTTC
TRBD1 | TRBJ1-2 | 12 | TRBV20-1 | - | CSARDRDYGYTF | TGCAGTGCACGGGACAGGGACTATGGCTACACCTTC
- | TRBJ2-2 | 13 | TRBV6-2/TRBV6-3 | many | CASSYSESGELFF | TGTGCCAGCAGTTACTCGGAGAGCGGGGAGCTGTTTTTT
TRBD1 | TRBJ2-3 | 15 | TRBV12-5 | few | CASGSGQVKTDTQYF | TGTGCTAGTGGGTCGGGACAGGTGAAGACAGATACGCAGTATTTT
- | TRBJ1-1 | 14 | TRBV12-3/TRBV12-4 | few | CASRPDRTPPEAFF | TGTGCCAGCAGGCCTGATCGGACACCACCTGAAGCTTTCTTT
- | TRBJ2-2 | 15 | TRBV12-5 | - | CASGLVLRGIGELFF | TGTGCTAGTGGTTTGGTGCTCAGGGGCATTGGGGAGCTGTTTTTT
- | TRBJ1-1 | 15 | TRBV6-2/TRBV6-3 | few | CASSYQRSGTTEAFF | TGTGCCAGCAGTTACCAGAGATCAGGGACCACTGAAGCTTTCTTT
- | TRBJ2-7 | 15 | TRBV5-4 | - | CASSIGGTVAYEQYF | TGTGCCAGCAGCATTGGAGGGACCGTTGCCTACGAGCAGTACTTC
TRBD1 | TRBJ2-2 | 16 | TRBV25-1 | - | CASSGSGTGWPGELFF | TGTGCCAGCAGTGGATCCGGGACAGGGTGGCCCGGGGAGCTGTTTTTT
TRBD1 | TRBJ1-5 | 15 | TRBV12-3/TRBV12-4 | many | CASSLGTGGNQPQHF | TGTGCCAGCAGCTTAGGGACAGGGGGCAATCAGCCCCAGCATTTT
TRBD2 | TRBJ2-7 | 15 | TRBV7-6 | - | CASSPGGGLGHEQYF | TGTGCCAGCAGCCCCGGGGGGGGCTTGGGCCACGAGCAGTACTTC
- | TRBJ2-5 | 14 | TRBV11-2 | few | CASSLDSFQETQYF | TGTGCCAGCAGCTTAGACTCATTCCAAGAGACCCAGTACTTC
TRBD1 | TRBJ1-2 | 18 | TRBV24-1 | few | CATSDSTGTGGAYYGYTF | TGTGCCACCAGTGATTCTACCGGGACAGGGGGCGCTTACTATGGCTACACCTTC
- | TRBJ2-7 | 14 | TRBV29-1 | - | CSVPSRGSGHEQYF | TGCAGCGTTCCTTCCCGGGGGTCTGGGCACGAGCAGTACTTC
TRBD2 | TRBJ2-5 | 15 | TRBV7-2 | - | CASSTRQMRGETQYF | TGTGCCAGCAGCACTCGACAGATGCGGGGGGAGACCCAGTACTTC
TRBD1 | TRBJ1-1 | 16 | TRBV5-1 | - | CASSSIRQGAQTEAFF | TGCGCCAGCAGCTCCATTCGACAGGGGGCACAGACTGAAGCTTTCTTT
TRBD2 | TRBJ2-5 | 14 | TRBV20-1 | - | CSVRLAGGRETQYF | TGCAGTGTTCGACTAGCGGGGGGAAGAGAGACCCAGTACTTC
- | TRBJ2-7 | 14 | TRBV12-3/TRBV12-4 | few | CASSLGTGKSEQYF | TGTGCCAGCAGTTTAGGCACAGGGAAGAGCGAGCAGTACTTC
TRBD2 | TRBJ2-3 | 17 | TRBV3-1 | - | CASSQGNLAGATDTQYF | TGTGCCAGCAGCCAAGGAAACCTAGCGGGGGCCACAGATACGCAGTATTTT
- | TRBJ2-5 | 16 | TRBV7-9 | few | CASSPPRGQVGETQYF | TGTGCCAGCAGCCCCCCCCGGGGCCAGGTTGGGGAGACCCAGTACTTC
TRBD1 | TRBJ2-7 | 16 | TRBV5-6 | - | CASSLTGQVISYEQYF | TGTGCCAGCAGCCTGACGGGACAGGTCATCTCCTACGAGCAGTACTTC
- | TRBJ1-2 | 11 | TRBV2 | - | CASSGHYGYTF | TGTGCCAGCAGTGGACACTATGGCTACACCTTC
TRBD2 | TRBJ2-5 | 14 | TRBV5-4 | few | CASSPGTSQETQYF | TGTGCCAGCAGCCCCGGGACTAGCCAAGAGACCCAGTACTTC
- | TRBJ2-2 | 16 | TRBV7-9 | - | CASSPLEGAQTGELFF | TGTGCCAGCAGCCCTTTGGAGGGGGCGCAGACCGGGGAGCTGTTTTTT
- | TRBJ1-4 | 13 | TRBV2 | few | CASSEGAEEVTIF | TGTGCCAGCAGTGAAGGTGCCGAGGAAGTCACAATTTTT
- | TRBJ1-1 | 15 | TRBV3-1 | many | CASSQVQGRSTEAFF | TGTGCCAGCAGCCAAGTGCAGGGTCGGAGCACTGAAGCTTTCTTT
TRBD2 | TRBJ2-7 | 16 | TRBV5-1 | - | CASSAGLAGFAYEQYF | TGCGCCAGCAGCGCGGGACTAGCGGGGTTCGCCTACGAGCAGTACTTC
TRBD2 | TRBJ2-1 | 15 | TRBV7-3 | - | CASSLAGVSLNEQFF | TGTGCCAGCAGCTTAGCGGGAGTTTCCCTCAATGAGCAGTTCTTC